The TCR beta chain described here comes from a study of T cells in localized non-small cell lung cancer. Germline CDR1 is SGDLS and CDR2 is YYNGEE. With 1 base removed from V and 1 base from J, the gap between germline ends came to 9 bases. CDR3 size: 15 residues. This clone is labeled as large. Measured with immunoSEQ multiplex PCR; TCRdb has only the in-frame clones, and not every one. The profile shows about 1,100 clones, 23% of them singletons. Sequences were derived from lung tumor tissue, sampled before any cancer treatment. The TCR comes from a male donor at least 60 years old with stage II lung adenocarcinoma. The chain couples TRBV9 to TRBJ1-5; D unclear. CDR3 in amino acids: CASSVYGESNQPQHF. The CDR3 DNA sequence: TGTGCCAGCAGCGTATATGGGGAAAGCAATCAGCCCCAGCATTTT.